The sample holds a few counts of the clone carrying this T cell receptor (beta chain). Its antigen is still unknown. The sample comes from a study of Graves' ophthalmopathy and Graves' hyperthyroidism. The wider study: Upon initial diagnosis and before any treatment, peripheral blood was collected. Study-wide results and caveats: Thyroid clonotypes that were expanded above 0.001 frequency mostly also appeared in blood. The model reached around 66% sensitivity and approximately 72% specificity for predicting ophthalmopathy progression.

J lost 1 base, V lost 5 bases, and 4 bases had no gene match. The V gene's germline CDR1 is DFQATT and CDR2 SNEGSKA (reference sequence). This CDR3 is built from 15 residues. Amplification of TCR beta CDR3 regions used RNA transcripts. An opening RT-PCR round employed HTBI primers and preceded a second-round multiplex PCR. A single record per CDR3 protein comes from TCRdb applying MiXCR to the multiplex PCR reads. The table has about 500,000 distinct CDR3 sequences, approximately 15% seen once. The TCR sequence derives from a young woman with Graves' ophthalmopathy. The chain joins TRBV20-1 to TRBJ2-6, with TRBD1 matching over 8 bases. The sample taken for sequencing was blood. CDR3 in DNA: TGCAGTGCTTCGTGGACAGGGTCTGGGGCCAACGTCCTGACTTTC. It encodes CSASWTGSGANVLTF.